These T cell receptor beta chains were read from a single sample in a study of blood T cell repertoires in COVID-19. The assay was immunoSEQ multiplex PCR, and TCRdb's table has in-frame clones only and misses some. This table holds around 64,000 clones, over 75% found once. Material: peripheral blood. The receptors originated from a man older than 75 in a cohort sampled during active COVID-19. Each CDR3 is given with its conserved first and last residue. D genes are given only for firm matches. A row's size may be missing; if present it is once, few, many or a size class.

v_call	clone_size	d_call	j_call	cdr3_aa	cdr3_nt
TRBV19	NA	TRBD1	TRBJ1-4	CASSIGAGGTEKLFF	TGTGCCAGTAGTATTGGGGCAGGGGGCACTGAAAAACTGTTTTTT
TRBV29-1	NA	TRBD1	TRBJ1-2	CSARTGSGYTF	TGCAGCGCTAGGACAGGGTCTGGCTACACCTTC
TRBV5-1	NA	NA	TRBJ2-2	CASSLDGTAGELFF	TGCGCCAGCAGCTTGGATGGTACGGCCGGGGAGCTGTTTTTT
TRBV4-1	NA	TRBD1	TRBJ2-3	CASSQSIQGPHTDTQYF	TGCGCCAGCAGCCAGAGCATACAGGGGCCACACACAGATACGCAGTATTTT
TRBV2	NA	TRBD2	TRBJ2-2	CASRRPGLSPAGELFF	TGTGCCAGCAGGAGGCCGGGACTATCCCCCGCCGGGGAGCTGTTTTTT
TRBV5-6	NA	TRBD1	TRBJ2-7	CASSFNRGTYEQYF	TGTGCCAGCAGCTTTAACAGGGGAACCTACGAGCAGTACTTC
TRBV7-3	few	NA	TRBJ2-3	CASSRTSWGTDTQYF	TGTGCCAGCAGCCGTACTAGCTGGGGCACAGATACGCAGTATTTT
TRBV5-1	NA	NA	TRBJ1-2	CASSSGRQAYGYTF	TGCGCCAGCAGCTCAGGTAGACAGGCCTATGGCTACACCTTC
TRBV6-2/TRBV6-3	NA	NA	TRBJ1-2	CASSTLRTVSSEAGYTF	TGTGCCAGCAGTACCCTGCGGACAGTCTCCTCGGAGGCTGGCTACACCTTC
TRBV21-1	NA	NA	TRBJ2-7	CASSRPGGEQYF	TGTGCCAGCAGCCGTCCGGGGGGGGAGCAGTACTTC